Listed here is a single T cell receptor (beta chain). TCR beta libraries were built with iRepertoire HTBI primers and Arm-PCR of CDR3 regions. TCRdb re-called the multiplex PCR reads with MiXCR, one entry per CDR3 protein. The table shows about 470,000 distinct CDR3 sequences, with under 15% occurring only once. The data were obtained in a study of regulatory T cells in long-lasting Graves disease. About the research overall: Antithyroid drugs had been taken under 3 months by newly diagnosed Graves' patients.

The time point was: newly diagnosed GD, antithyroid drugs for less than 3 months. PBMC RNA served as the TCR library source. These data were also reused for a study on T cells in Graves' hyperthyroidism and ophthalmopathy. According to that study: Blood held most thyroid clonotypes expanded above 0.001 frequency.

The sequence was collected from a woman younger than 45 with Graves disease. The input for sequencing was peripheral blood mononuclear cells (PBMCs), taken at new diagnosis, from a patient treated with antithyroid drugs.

The chain's CDR3 is CASSVDGSLGSTDTQYF. The CDR3 coding sequence is TGTGCCAGCAGCGTAGACGGGAGCCTGGGAAGCACAGATACGCAGTATTTT. This chain joins TRBV9 and TRBJ2-3, with D tentatively TRBD2 (6 bases). V lost 0 bases, J lost 0 bases, and 14 bases lay in between. CDR3 length: 17 residues. CDR1 is SGDLS, CDR2 YYNGEE, per germline.